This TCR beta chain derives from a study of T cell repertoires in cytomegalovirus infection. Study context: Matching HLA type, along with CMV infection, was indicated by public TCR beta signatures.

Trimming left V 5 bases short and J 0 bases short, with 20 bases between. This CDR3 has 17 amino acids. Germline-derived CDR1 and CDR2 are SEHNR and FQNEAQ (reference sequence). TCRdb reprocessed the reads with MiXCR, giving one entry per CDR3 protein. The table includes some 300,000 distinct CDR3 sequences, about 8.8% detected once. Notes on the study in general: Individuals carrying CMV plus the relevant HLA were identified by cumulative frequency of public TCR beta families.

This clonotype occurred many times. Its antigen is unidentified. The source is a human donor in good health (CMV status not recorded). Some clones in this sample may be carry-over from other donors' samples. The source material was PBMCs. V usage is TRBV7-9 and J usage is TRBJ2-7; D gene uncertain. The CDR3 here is CASSPGRSVASSYEQYF. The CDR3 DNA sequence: TGTGCCAGCAGCCCGGGCAGGTCAGTTGCGAGCTCCTACGAGCAGTACTTC.